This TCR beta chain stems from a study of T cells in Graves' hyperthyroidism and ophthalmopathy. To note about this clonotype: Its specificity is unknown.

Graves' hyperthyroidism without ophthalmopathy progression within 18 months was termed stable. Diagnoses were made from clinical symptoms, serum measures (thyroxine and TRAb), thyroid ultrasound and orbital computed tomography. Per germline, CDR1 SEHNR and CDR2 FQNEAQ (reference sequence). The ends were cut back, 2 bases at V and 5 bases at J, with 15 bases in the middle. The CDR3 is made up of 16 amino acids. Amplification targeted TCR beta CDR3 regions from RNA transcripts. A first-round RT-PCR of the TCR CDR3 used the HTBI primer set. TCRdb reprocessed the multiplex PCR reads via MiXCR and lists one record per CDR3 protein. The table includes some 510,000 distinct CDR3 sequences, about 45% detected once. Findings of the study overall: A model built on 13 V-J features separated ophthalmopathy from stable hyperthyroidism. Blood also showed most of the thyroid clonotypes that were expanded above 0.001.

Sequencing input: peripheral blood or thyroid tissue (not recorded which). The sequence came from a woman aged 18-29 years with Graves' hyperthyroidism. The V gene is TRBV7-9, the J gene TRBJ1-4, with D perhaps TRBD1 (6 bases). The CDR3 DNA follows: TGTGCCAGCAGCTTAAGGGAGGACAGTACAAATGAAAAACTGTTTTTT. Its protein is CASSLREDSTNEKLFF.